The text below deals with one TCR beta chain. Its antigen is currently unknown. The data were obtained in a study of CD8+CD57+ T cells in acquired aplastic anemia. Study overall: CD4+ reads averaged about 10.8 million in healthy donors. Whole-study results and caveats: Common to patients and controls were about 31 CD8+ CDR3 sequences.

Genomic DNA acted as the template from which TCR beta VDJ combination and CDR3 sequence profiling were carried out. TCRdb re-derived calls from the reads in MiXCR, one entry per CDR3 protein. The table has 150,000 to 200,000 distinct CDR3 sequences, 40% to 50% seen once. V lost 0 bases to trimming and J lost 4 bases, with 13 bases between them. CDR3 size: 15 residues. Germline CDR1 and CDR2: SGHRS and YFSETQ. The chain joins TRBV5-1 to TRBJ1-1; no clear D gene. The TCR originated in a human donor in good health. The sample taken for sequencing was sorted CD4+, CD8+, or CD8+CD57+ T cells (not recorded which) from PBMCs. This CDR3 reads CASSLGLGWGTEAFF. The CDR3 DNA reads TGCGCCAGCAGCTTGGGATTGGGTTGGGGCACTGAAGCTTTCTTT. Full variable domain (missing parts from reference TRBV5-1 and TRBJ1-1): KAGVTQTPRYLIKTRGQQVTLSCSPISGHRSVSWYQQTPGQGLQFLFEYFSETQRNKGNFPGRFSGRQFSNSRSEMNVSTLELGDSALYLCASSLGLGWGTEAFFGQGTRLTVV.